This passage covers 8 T cell receptor beta chains from one sample sequenced in a study of metastatic and nonmetastatic thyroid tumors. No treatment of any kind had been given to any patient before thyroid surgery. With MiXCR, TCRdb reprocessed the PCR reads. The sample shows tens of thousands of clones, around 13% of them seen only once. The sample taken for sequencing was tumor tissue. Receptors were obtained from a female donor with papillary thyroid cancer or a benign thyroid nodule (not recorded which). Some clones in this sample may be carry-over from other donors' samples.

This clone was detected ten times or more. The gene calls are TRBV28 and TRBJ2-1; the D is unclear. Deletions cut 5 bases from V and 1 base from J, with 18 bases between. Germline assignment: CDR1 MDHEN and CDR2 SYDVKM. This CDR3 region has 17 residues. The CDR3 bases are TGTGCCAGCAGTGGGTCTGGCGGTTGGAGTTCCTACAATGAGCAGTTCTTC. Translated, it gives CASSGSGGWSSYNEQFF.

This clone showed up many times. The chain carries TRBV4-2 and TRBJ1-3; D not certain. V was clipped by 0 bases and J by 2 bases, with 11 bases between them. This CDR3 is built from 16 residues. Germline V gives CDR1 LGHNA, CDR2 YNFKEQ. The CDR3 region is CASSQEPDIPGNTIYF. Here the CDR3 DNA reads TGTGCCAGCAGCCAAGAGCCAGACATACCTGGAAACACCATATATTTT.

This clone showed up just a few times. A read error may be the cause here, since a much bigger clone is one base away. This same CDR3 is encoded by further DNA sequences in the sample. V and J are TRBV3-1 and TRBJ2-7, with D perhaps matching TRBD2 (5 bases). The V end was cut by 3 bases, the J end by 4 bases, with 16 bases between. Germline CDR1 reads LGHDT; CDR2 reads YNNKEL (reference sequence). The CDR3 sequence is 15 residues long. CDR3 loop: CASSHRPDRGYEQYF. CDR3 DNA: TGTGCCAGCAGCCACAGACCGGACCGCGGGTACGAGCAGTACTTC.

This clone showed up many times. The genes are TRBV12-3 or TRBV12-4 and TRBJ2-3, with D possibly being TRBD1 (6 bases). Trimming removed 6 bases from V and 2 bases from J, with 15 bases in between. The CDR3 is 15 amino acids. The CDR3, as DNA: TGTGCCAGCAGCGAAACTCAGGGGAACACAGATACGCAGTATTTT. This translates into CASSETQGNTDTQYF.

This clone came up a few times. This may come from a read error, since a much larger clone is one base off. Other DNA variants within this sample encode the same CDR3. The chain carries TRBV20-1 and TRBJ2-7; the D is unclear. Per the germline V gene, CDR1 is DFQATT and CDR2 is SNEGSKA (reference sequence). The CDR3 is 12 amino acids. The CDR3 is CSVQESSYEQYF. CDR3 sequence (DNA): TGCAGCGTCCAAGAGAGCTCCTACGAGCAGTACTTC.

This clone was counted at least ten times. The gene calls are TRBV19 and TRBJ1-2; 7 nucleotides line up with TRBD1. The CDR3 totals 17 residues. Germline V gives CDR1 LNHDA, CDR2 SQIVND (reference sequence). Losses at the gene ends were 5 bases for V and 4 bases for J; bases not matched to a gene: 16. CDR3 DNA: TGTGCCAGTAGTTTCCTAGACAGGGAACCGACCTCCTATGGCTACACCTTC. This sequence encodes CASSFLDREPTSYGYTF.

This clone was seen ten or more times. The chain carries TRBV11-2 and TRBJ1-2, with 8 bases that match TRBD1. V lost 4 bases to trimming and J lost 8 bases; unmatched junction nucleotides: 6. The germline CDR1 and CDR2 sequences are SGHAT and FQNNGV. The CDR3 covers 13 residues. This CDR3 is CASSSQGAWGYTF. The CDR3 nucleotides read TGTGCCAGCAGCTCCCAGGGGGCCTGGGGCTACACCTTC.

This clone was observed at least ten times. The chain is built from TRBV28 and TRBJ2-7, with 7 bases matching TRBD2. The CDR3 runs to 17 residues. Germline CDR1 and CDR2: MDHEN and SYDVKM. With V trimmed by 3 bases and J by 2 bases, 13 bases remained unmatched. CDR3 in DNA: TGTGCCAGCAGTTTTGGGGCTTGGTCTAGCGGTCCCTACGAGCAGTACTTC. Amino acid sequence: CASSFGAWSSGPYEQYF.